This TCR beta chain was retrieved from a study of early T cells in non-severe SARS-CoV-2 infection. This clonotype turned up a few times. The CDR3 extends over 16 amino acids. Germline V gene data show CDR1 as LNHNV and CDR2 as YYDKDF (reference sequence). V lost 0 bases to trimming and J lost 4 bases, with 15 bases between them. One entry per CDR3 protein results from TCRdb running MiXCR on the 5' RACE reads. The sample records 45,000 to 65,000 distinct CDR3 sequences, 9.1% being singletons. Sequenced material: whole blood. The chain employs TRBV15 and TRBJ1-2, with no clear D. This receptor was taken from an adult who was a healthcare worker with PCR-confirmed SARS-CoV-2 infection or an uninfected control (not recorded which). The CDR3 loop is CATSRDLVSQLYGYTF. The CDR3 DNA sequence: TGTGCCACCAGCAGAGATCTTGTGAGCCAACTCTATGGCTACACCTTC. The whole variable domain, remainder taken from reference TRBV15 and TRBJ1-2, is DAMVIQNPRYQVTQFGKPVTLSCSQTLNHNVMYWYQQKSSQAPKLLFHYYDKDFNNEADTPDNFQSRRPNTSFCFLDIRSPGLGDTAMYLCATSRDLVSQLYGYTFGSGTRLTVV.